Listed here are 23 T cell receptor beta chains from one sample, sequenced in a study of blood T cell repertoires in COVID-19. Method: immunoSEQ multiplex PCR; TCRdb's copy keeps in-frame clones and lacks some. The table shows about 250,000 clones, with around 90% occurring only once. The sample comprised PBMCs or T cells enriched from blood (not recorded which). The receptors come from a woman under 30 who had recovered from COVID-19.

V is TRBV4-1 and J is TRBJ1-1; a possible D gene is TRBD1 (6 bases). Germline CDR1 reads MGHRA; CDR2 reads YSYEKL. The ends were cut back, 9 bases at V and 0 bases at J, with 17 bases in the middle. This CDR3 has 15 residues. CDR3 nucleotide sequence: TGCGCCAGTTCACACGGGGGGGCCATGAACACTGAAGCTTTCTTT. Encoded protein: CASSHGGAMNTEAFF.

The V gene is TRBV18, the J gene TRBJ1-6, with TRBD1 matching over 8 bases. CDR3 length: 18 amino acids. With V trimmed by 6 bases and J by 9 bases, 19 bases remained unmatched. Germline loops: CDR1 KGHSH, CDR2 LQKENI. CDR3 loop: CASSPAGQGSISVSPLHF. Here the CDR3 DNA reads TGTGCCAGCTCTCCAGCAGGACAGGGAAGTATATCAGTTTCACCCCTCCACTTT.

In this sample, this clone turned up a few times. The V gene is TRBV5-1, the J gene TRBJ1-1, with 8 bases matching TRBD1. The germline V gene has CDR1 SGHRS and CDR2 YFSETQ. The CDR3 is 17 residues long. Trimming removed 2 bases from V and 0 bases from J; junction bases left unmatched: 9. The CDR3 here is CASSLIGTGPMNTEAFF. The CDR3, as DNA: TGCGCCAGCAGCTTAATCGGGACAGGACCCATGAACACTGAAGCTTTCTTT.

In its sample, this clone was seen a few times. The chain couples TRBV29-1 to TRBJ1-4; 10 nucleotides align to TRBD1. Trimming cost V 6 bases and J 6 bases; bases outside gene matches: 1. The V gene's germline CDR1 is SQVTM and CDR2 ANQGSEA. There are 12 residues in the CDR3. The CDR3 coding sequence is TGCAGCGTGGGACAGGGGTATGAAAAACTGTTTTTT. This gives the protein CSVGQGYEKLFF.

The gene calls are TRBV28 and TRBJ1-4; 10 bases are shared with TRBD1. The CDR3 covers 15 residues. Losses at the gene ends were 5 bases for V and 8 bases for J; bases not matched to a gene: 8. Germline assignment: CDR1 MDHEN and CDR2 SYDVKM. Here the CDR3 reads CASSLSGTGEEKLFF. Here the CDR3 DNA reads TGTGCCAGCAGTCTATCCGGGACAGGGGAAGAAAAACTGTTTTTT.

The CDR3 reads CASSRRLEKLFF. The CDR3 bases are TGTGCCAGCAGCCGCAGACTGGAAAAACTGTTTTTT. The rearrangement uses TRBV4-2 and TRBJ1-4; no clear D. The V gene's germline CDR1 is LGHNA and CDR2 YNFKEQ. V was trimmed by 4 bases and J by 8 bases, leaving 8 bases between them. The CDR3 has 12 residues.

The chain joins TRBV11-3 to TRBJ2-7; D possibly corresponds to TRBD1 (6 bases). V lost 5 bases and J 7 bases, leaving 18 bases between the germline ends. Germline lookup yields CDR1 SGHNT and CDR2 YENEEA. The CDR3 contains 14 residues. For the CDR3, the DNA is TGTGCCAGCAGCCAAATACAGGGACGTCGTGAGCAGTACTTC. This gives the protein CASSQIQGRREQYF.

The V and J genes are TRBV3-1 (or the pseudogene TRBV3-2) and TRBJ2-3; tentatively, D is TRBD2 (6 bases). V was cut by 4 bases and J by 3 bases, with 11 bases left in between. CDR3 length: 14 residues. The germline V gene has CDR1 LGHDT and CDR2 YNNKEL (reference sequence). The CDR3 DNA is TGTGCCAGCAGCCCCGTCCGGGGGACAGATACGCAGTATTTT. It translates to CASSPVRGTDTQYF.

The V and J genes are TRBV5-1 and TRBJ2-7, with TRBD1 as a possible D gene (6 bases). The V end lost 0 bases, the J end lost 0 bases, and 13 bases lay between the germline ends. From germline, CDR1 is SGHRS and CDR2 YFSETQ. The CDR3 spans 16 residues. Here the CDR3 DNA reads TGCGCCAGCAGCTTGGGGCTGGGGGCGTTCTCCTACGAGCAGTACTTC. Its translation: CASSLGLGAFSYEQYF. Full variable domain (outside the CDR3, taken from reference TRBV5-1 and TRBJ2-7): KAGVTQTPRYLIKTRGQQVTLSCSPISGHRSVSWYQQTPGQGLQFLFEYFSETQRNKGNFPGRFSGRQFSNSRSEMNVSTLELGDSALYLCASSLGLGAFSYEQYFGPGTRLTVT.

J is TRBJ1-1 and V is TRBV11-2, with D tentatively TRBD1 (6 bases). Trimming cost V 5 bases and J 3 bases, with 10 bases left between them. CDR3 size: 13 residues. CDR1 is SGHAT and CDR2 is FQNNGV in the germline V gene. The CDR3 DNA reads TGTGCCAGCAGCCCGGACAGATACACTGAAGCTTTCTTT. Protein: CASSPDRYTEAFF.

The genes are TRBV6-2 or TRBV6-3 and TRBJ1-1; D is unclear. Germline lookup yields CDR1 MNHEY and CDR2 SVGEGT. V lost 0 bases and J 6 bases, leaving 5 bases between the germline ends. CDR3 length: 12 amino acids. CDR3 sequence reads: CASSYSLSEAFF. The CDR3 nucleotides read TGTGCCAGCAGTTACTCCCTCTCTGAAGCTTTCTTT.

This chain links TRBV3-1 (or the pseudogene TRBV3-2) with TRBJ2-7; weak D call: TRBD2 (6 bases). Trimming took off 1 base at V and 5 bases at J, with 12 bases between the two ends. The CDR3 runs 14 residues. CDR1 and CDR2 (germline): LGHDT, YNNKEL (reference sequence). The CDR3 protein is CASSQVGRGNEQYF. In DNA, the CDR3 is TGTGCCAGCAGCCAAGTGGGGCGGGGAAACGAGCAGTACTTC.

The rearrangement joins TRBV4-3 to TRBJ2-1; D remains unclear. Germline lookup yields CDR1 LGHNA and CDR2 YSLEER. This CDR3 is 14 amino acids long. V gave up 0 bases and J gave up 3 bases, with 6 bases separating them. The CDR3 DNA reads TGCGCCAGCAGCCAAGACTACCACTACAATGAGCAGTTCTTC. It is translated as CASSQDYHYNEQFF.

The genes are TRBV28 and TRBJ1-2; 9 bases line up with TRBD1. CDR3 length: 16 amino acids. V trimming: 2 bases; J trimming: 9 bases; junction bases outside the gene matches: 13. Germline assignment: CDR1 MDHEN and CDR2 SYDVKM. CDR3 protein: CASSLGRGTGRASYTF. Here the CDR3 DNA reads TGTGCCAGCAGTTTAGGGAGGGGGACAGGGAGGGCGAGCTACACCTTC.

The J gene is TRBJ1-3, the V gene TRBV9; unclear D gene. With 0 bases removed from V and 2 bases from J, the gap between germline ends came to 6 bases. The CDR3 is 14 amino acids. CDR1 is SGDLS and CDR2 is YYNGEE in the germline V gene. The CDR3 coding sequence is TGTGCCAGCAGCGTAGGCCAGACTGGAAACACCATATATTTT. As protein: CASSVGQTGNTIYF.

The chain links TRBV7-2 to TRBJ1-2; D is ambiguous. Trimming removed 1 base at V and 0 bases at J, with 9 bases between. The germline CDR1 and CDR2 sequences are SGHTA and FQGNSA. The CDR3 spans 15 residues. The DNA of the CDR3 is TGTGCCAGCAGCTTAGGAGGCACTCCTAACTATGGCTACACCTTC. Amino acids: CASSLGGTPNYGYTF.

The rearrangement links TRBV2 to TRBJ2-1; TRBD2 matches at 10 bases. This CDR3 is built from 15 residues. CDR1 and CDR2 (germline): SNHLY, FYNNEI. Trimming at V came to 5 bases and at J to 7 bases, leaving 8 bases not matched to a gene. CDR3 nucleotide sequence: TGTGCCAGCAGTCCTAGCGGGGGCGGGTTAAATGAGCAGTTCTTC. This gives the protein CASSPSGGGLNEQFF.

The gene calls are TRBV12-3 or TRBV12-4 and TRBJ2-5; the match to TRBD2 covers 7 bases. V was pared by 6 bases and J by 5 bases, with 6 bases of the junction left unmatched. The length of the CDR3 is 13 residues. The CDR3 protein is CASSRLATETQYF. Here the CDR3 DNA reads TGTGCCAGCAGCCGACTAGCCACCGAGACCCAGTACTTC.

The V gene is TRBV19, the J gene TRBJ1-2, with TRBD1 identical over 7 bases. V was clipped by 7 bases and J by 3 bases; unmatched bases: 8. The CDR3 loop spans 14 amino acids. CDR1 and CDR2 from the germline V gene are LNHDA and SQIVND (reference sequence). The CDR3 nucleotides read TGTGCCAGTACCCGACAGGGAAGGGACTATGGCTACACCTTC. Amino acid sequence: CASTRQGRDYGYTF.

This clone showed up just once. J is TRBJ2-5 and V is TRBV11-2, with D perhaps matching TRBD1 (5 bases). Trimming removed 1 base from V and 3 bases from J, with 6 bases in between. This CDR3 is 13 amino acids long. Looked up from germline, CDR1 is SGHAT and CDR2 is FQNNGV. This CDR3 reads CASSLGTKETQYF. DNA for the CDR3: TGTGCCAGCAGCTTAGGGACAAAAGAGACCCAGTACTTC.

This clone was detected once. The chain combines TRBV10-2 with TRBJ2-2; D may be TRBD2 (5 bases). Trimming removed 6 bases at V and 2 bases at J, with 10 bases between. CDR1 WSHSY and CDR2 SAAADI come from the germline V gene. CDR3 length equals 14 residues. CDR3 amino acids: CASRPTGNTGELFF. The CDR3 bases are TGCGCCAGCAGACCGACGGGAAACACCGGGGAGCTGTTTTTT.

V is TRBV28 and J is TRBJ2-1, with a weak D call TRBD2 (5 bases). The CDR3 is 13 residues long. Trimming cost V 6 bases and J 0 bases, with 6 bases left between them. From germline, CDR1 is MDHEN and CDR2 SYDVKM. In DNA form, the CDR3 reads TGTGCCAGCAGGGGGAGCTCCTACAATGAGCAGTTCTTC. Its translation is CASRGSSYNEQFF.

The V call is TRBV18, the J call TRBJ1-2, with 7 bases fitting TRBD1. The germline V gene has CDR1 KGHSH and CDR2 LQKENI. There are 16 residues in the CDR3. With 0 bases clipped from V and 5 bases from J, the junction kept 9 bases outside the gene matches. The CDR3 DNA reads TGTGCCAGCTCACCACCGCTGGGACAGATGATGTATGGCTACACCTTC. Its translation is CASSPPLGQMMYGYTF.